Listed here are 13 T cell receptor beta chains from one sample, sequenced in a study of CD8+ T cells in alopecia areata. Treatment: oral pan-JAK inhibitor, 5-10 mg twice daily. Extraction of RNA preceded its reverse transcription into cDNA, which served as the sequencing template. TCRdb's copy holds only in-frame clones and misses some; the assay was immunoSEQ multiplex PCR. The sample lists about 140,000 clones, 65% to 90% occurring once. The sample consisted of CD8+ T cells sorted from blood, taken at week 4, from a patient treated with tofacitinib. The receptors shown here come from a human donor with alopecia areata.

The chain recombines TRBV30 with TRBJ1-1; a weak D match, TRBD1 (5 bases). CDR3 size: 14 residues. Trimming stripped 1 base from V and 5 bases from J, with 14 bases between. The germline V gene has CDR1 GTSNPN and CDR2 SVGIG (reference sequence). CDR3 nucleotides: TGTGCCTGGAGTGCCCGCAGAGGGGTGACTGAAGCTTTCTTT. This sequence encodes CAWSARRGVTEAFF. Drawing the rest from reference TRBV30 and TRBJ1-1, the complete variable domain is SQTIHQWPATLVQPVGSPLSLECTVEGTSNPNLYWYRQAAGRGLQLLFYSVGIGQISSEVPQNLSASRPQDRQFILSSKKLLLSDSGFYLCAWSARRGVTEAFFGQGTRLTVV.

This sequence joins TRBV4-1 and TRBJ2-5; D call uncertain. V was clipped by 1 base and J by 2 bases, with 8 bases between them. Germline CDR1 is MGHRA and CDR2 is YSYEKL. The CDR3 loop spans 14 amino acids. The CDR3 nucleotides are TGCGCCAGCAGCCAAGCCCCGAGTCAAGAGACCCAGTACTTC. Its translation is CASSQAPSQETQYF.

CDR3 in amino acids: CASSLGALSAPKNIQYF. In nucleotides, the CDR3 is TGTGCCAGCAGCTTAGGGGCCCTTAGTGCTCCCAAAAACATTCAGTACTTC. The chain has TRBV7-9 and TRBJ2-4; unclear D gene. This CDR3 has 17 residues. In germline, CDR1 is SEHNR, CDR2 FQNEAQ (reference sequence). Trimming stripped 1 base from V and 2 bases from J, with 15 bases between.

This sequence joins TRBV7-2 and TRBJ2-7; the match to TRBD1 covers 7 bases. The CDR3 loop spans 15 amino acids. Germline V lookup: CDR1 SGHTA, CDR2 FQGNSA. V lost 0 bases to trimming and J lost 3 bases; unmatched junction nucleotides: 5. The CDR3 protein is CASSLALDRSYEQYF. In DNA form, the CDR3 reads TGTGCCAGCAGCTTAGCGCTGGACAGGAGCTACGAGCAGTACTTC.

The chain links TRBV19 to TRBJ2-1, with 9 nucleotides matching TRBD1. CDR3 length: 12 residues. J lost 14 bases, V lost 5 bases, and 7 bases had no gene match. In germline, CDR1 is LNHDA, CDR2 SQIVND (reference sequence). The CDR3 spells CASSYTGTGKFF. The CDR3 DNA reads as TGTGCCAGTAGTTACACCGGGACAGGGAAGTTCTTC.

J is TRBJ2-3 and V is TRBV7-3; maybe TRBD2 (5 bases). V gave up 2 bases and J gave up 2 bases, with 8 bases separating them. Germline V gene data show CDR1 as SGHTA and CDR2 as FQGTGA. The CDR3 length is 14 residues. This CDR3 reads CASSLEGSTDTQYF. In nucleotides, the CDR3 is TGTGCCAGCAGCTTAGAGGGATCCACAGATACGCAGTATTTT.

The gene calls are TRBV5-6 and TRBJ1-1; D call uncertain. The CDR3 is made up of 15 amino acids. Germline V gene data show CDR1 as SGHDT and CDR2 as YYEEEE. Trimming shortened V by 2 bases and J by 4 bases, and 15 bases separated the two germline ends. CDR3 sequence: CASSLPGSSGTEAFF. CDR3 DNA sequence: TGTGCCAGCAGCTTACCGGGCTCCTCGGGCACTGAAGCTTTCTTT.

J is TRBJ2-7 and V is TRBV29-1; D uncertain. Germline CDR1 SQVTM, CDR2 ANQGSEA. V lost 1 base to trimming and J lost 0 bases, with 10 bases between them. The CDR3 contains 14 residues. The CDR3 DNA sequence: TGCAGCGTTGAAGGAAAAGGAAACTCCTACGAGCAGTACTTC. This sequence encodes CSVEGKGNSYEQYF.

The chain has TRBV10-3 and TRBJ1-2; tentatively, D is TRBD1 (5 bases). Trimming cost V 4 bases and J 4 bases, with 16 bases left between them. Germline V gene data show CDR1 as ENHRY and CDR2 as SYGVKD. The CDR3 extends over 15 amino acids. The CDR3 sequence: CAISGGEQTGYGYTF. Written as DNA, the CDR3 is TGTGCCATCAGTGGGGGGGAGCAAACTGGCTATGGCTACACCTTC.

In nucleotides, the CDR3 is TGTGACCCCGGTTGGGAGACCCAGTACTTC. This translates into CDPGWETQYF. This chain connects TRBV28 to TRBJ2-5; no definite D call. This CDR3 contains 10 residues. From germline, CDR1 is MDHEN and CDR2 SYDVKM.

The chain is built from TRBV19 and TRBJ2-7, with unresolved D. The length of the CDR3 is 15 residues. Germline values: CDR1 LNHDA, CDR2 SQIVND (reference sequence). Between the trimmed V and J ends, which lost 1 base and 2 bases, there was a span of 12 bases. Written as DNA, the CDR3 is TGTGCCAGTAGTATAGGTCCTGAAGGCGCCTACGAGCAGTACTTC. Residues: CASSIGPEGAYEQYF.

This sequence joins TRBV5-5 and TRBJ2-1; 8 positions agree with TRBD1. The CDR3 has 15 residues. V dropped 2 bases and J dropped 5; count of bases not matched to a gene: 6. Germline CDR1 SGHKS, CDR2 YYEKEE (reference sequence). The CDR3 spells CASSFGRGRNNEQFF. CDR3 bases: TGTGCCAGCAGCTTCGGCAGGGGGCGCAACAATGAGCAGTTCTTC.

The rearrangement links TRBV4-3 to TRBJ2-6; no reliable D call. The CDR3 runs 15 residues. V shed 1 base and J shed 0 bases, with 4 bases lying between them. Germline V lookup: CDR1 LGHNA, CDR2 YSLEER. CDR3 loop: CASSQVLSGANVLTF. In DNA, the CDR3 is TGCGCCAGCAGCCAAGTTCTCTCTGGGGCCAACGTCCTGACTTTC.